The 15 T cell receptor beta chains given below trace back to one sample, sequenced in a study of T cell repertoires in cytomegalovirus infection. TCRdb re-called the reads through MiXCR, storing one row per CDR3 protein. The table has some 500,000 distinct CDR3 sequences, almost 40% seen once; the top ten hold over 45%. Their antigens remain unidentified. Sequenced material: cultured PBMCs, taken from culture after CMV antigen stimulation. The receptor source for this set is a human donor in good health (CMV status not recorded). Some clones in this sample may be carry-over from other donors' samples.

This clonotype has only a few counts. The chain links TRBV7-2 to TRBJ2-1, with D unclear. The V end was cut by 3 bases, the J end by 7 bases, with 16 bases between. Looked up from germline, CDR1 is SGHTA and CDR2 is FQGNSA. This CDR3 comprises 15 residues. CDR3 in amino acids: CASSLPGRLGNEQFF. For the CDR3, the DNA is TGTGCCAGCAGCTTGCCAGGTCGTCTGGGAAATGAGCAGTTCTTC. Filled out from reference TRBV7-2 and TRBJ2-1, the complete variable domain reads GAGVSQSPSNKVTEKGKDVELRCDPISGHTALYWYRQSLGQGLEFLIYFQGNSAPDKSGLPSDRFSAERTGGSVSTLTIQRTQQEDSAVYLCASSLPGRLGNEQFFGPGTRLTVL.

The CDR3 protein is CASTPYGKLNTEAFF. CDR3 bases: TGTGCCAGCACCCCGTATGGGAAATTGAACACTGAAGCTTTCTTT. This rearrangement joins TRBV7-2 to TRBJ1-1; D unclear. Between the trimmed V and J ends, which lost 7 bases and 0 bases, there was a span of 15 bases. Germline V CDR1 and CDR2: SGHTA, FQGNSA. There are 15 residues in the CDR3.

This clonotype has more than one count but fewer than ten. This chain links TRBV29-1 with TRBJ2-1; D ambiguous. With 2 bases removed from V and 2 bases from J, the gap between germline ends came to 7 bases. The CDR3 is 13 amino acids. The germline gives CDR1 SQVTM, CDR2 ANQGSEA. CDR3 residues: CSVEQTAYNEQFF. CDR3 in DNA: TGCAGCGTTGAACAGACCGCCTACAATGAGCAGTTCTTC.

This clonotype showed up just a few times. The chain has TRBV7-2 and TRBJ2-3; no clear D gene. This CDR3 is 13 amino acids long. Germline CDR1 is SGHTA and CDR2 is FQGNSA. V lost 2 bases and J 8 bases, leaving 11 bases between the germline ends. The CDR3 sequence: CASSLRAPSTQYF. The CDR3 DNA is TGTGCCAGCAGCTTAAGGGCCCCGTCTACGCAGTATTTT.

The table lists this clonotype with a few counts. V and J are TRBV5-5 and TRBJ2-3, with D possibly TRBD1 on 5 matching bases. Germline CDR1 reads SGHKS; CDR2 reads YYEKEE (reference sequence). CDR3 length equals 18 residues. V was cut by 4 bases and J by 5 bases, with 26 bases left in between. The CDR3 spells CASSPPPRTGFYEDTQYF. The CDR3 bases are TGTGCCAGCAGCCCTCCCCCGCGTACAGGTTTTTATGAAGATACGCAGTATTTT. The full variable domain, its missing parts supplied by reference TRBV5-5 and TRBJ2-3, is DAGVTQSPTHLIKTRGQQVTLRCSPISGHKSVSWYQQVLGQGPQFIFQYYEKEERGRGNFPDRFSARQFPNYSSELNVNALLLGDSALYLCASSPPPRTGFYEDTQYFGPGTRLTVL.

The rearrangement links TRBV28 to TRBJ1-5, with D hard to call. The germline V and J ends were trimmed by 4 bases and 4 bases, with 8 bases remaining between them. The CDR3 has 13 residues. The germline gives CDR1 MDHEN, CDR2 SYDVKM. The CDR3 here is CASSSSVNQPQHF. CDR3 DNA sequence: TGTGCCAGCAGTTCCTCGGTTAATCAGCCCCAGCATTTT.

This clonotype was seen a handful of times. The chain is built from TRBV4-2 and TRBJ2-7, with D possibly called TRBD1 or TRBD2 (6 bases each). The germline CDR1 and CDR2 sequences are LGHNA and YNFKEQ. The CDR3 extends over 17 amino acids. Between the trimmed V and J ends, which lost 4 bases and 5 bases, there was a span of 24 bases. CDR3 amino acids: CASSLKTRAEGVDEQYF. CDR3 nucleotide sequence: TGTGCCAGCAGCCTGAAGACGAGGGCGGAGGGGGTGGACGAGCAGTACTTC.

This clonotype was detected only a few times. The genes are TRBV7-8 and TRBJ2-7; 10 nucleotides align to TRBD2. With 4 bases clipped from V and 3 bases from J, the junction kept 6 bases outside the gene matches. The CDR3 covers 15 residues. Looked up from germline, CDR1 is SGHVS and CDR2 is FQNEAQ. CDR3 in DNA: TGTGCCAGCAGCTCCGGCCGGACTAGCGGCTACGAGCAGTACTTC. Translation: CASSSGRTSGYEQYF.

The chain employs TRBV4-2 and TRBJ1-1; D unclear. Germline V gene lookup returns CDR1 LGHNA and CDR2 YNFKEQ. This CDR3 is built from 13 residues. The V gene lost 1 base and the J gene lost 5 bases, with 8 bases spanning the gap. CDR3 sequence reads: CASSQVGRTEAFF. CDR3 DNA: TGTGCCAGCAGCCAAGTTGGGAGGACTGAAGCTTTCTTT.

The chain recombines TRBV9 with TRBJ2-1; D might be TRBD2 (6 bases). There are 14 residues in the CDR3. CDR1 is SGDLS, CDR2 YYNGEE, per germline. V dropped 4 bases and J dropped 9 bases, with 17 bases sitting between them. The CDR3 nucleotides read TGTGCCAGCAGCCTTACCGGGACTTCTAGTGAGCAGTTCTTC. Its protein product is CASSLTGTSSEQFF. Variable domain in full (rest from reference TRBV9 and TRBJ2-1): DSGVTQTPKHLITATGQRVTLRCSPRSGDLSVYWYQQSLDQGLQFLIQYYNGEERAKGNILERFSAQQFPDLHSELNLSSLELGDSALYFCASSLTGTSSEQFFGPGTRLTVL.

V is TRBV20-1 and J is TRBJ2-5; D is undetermined. The CDR3 has 15 amino acids. Between the trimmed V and J ends, which lost 0 bases and 5 bases, there was a span of 16 bases. From germline, CDR1 is DFQATT and CDR2 SNEGSKA (reference sequence). The CDR3 DNA reads as TGCAGTGCTAGAGATCCCCCAGCAAGTTGGGAGACCCAGTACTTC. Translating it yields CSARDPPASWETQYF.

This clonotype was seen only a few times. The rearrangement uses TRBV7-6 and TRBJ2-3; D is perhaps TRBD1 (6 bases). This CDR3 has 16 residues. Germline CDR1 SGHVS, CDR2 FNYEAQ. V was shortened by 3 bases and J by 0 bases, with 13 bases between the two germline ends. Here the CDR3 reads CASSLGAAPSTDTQYF. CDR3 nucleotides: TGTGCCAGCAGCTTGGGGGCGGCCCCTAGCACAGATACGCAGTATTTT.

The rearrangement uses TRBV7-2 and TRBJ1-6, with 7 bases identical to TRBD1. This CDR3 contains 15 residues. Germline assignment: CDR1 SGHTA and CDR2 FQGNSA. V trimming: 5 bases; J trimming: 7 bases; junction bases outside the gene matches: 8. The CDR3 coding sequence is TGTGCCAGCAGCGGCAGGGGGTCAAACAATTCACCCCTCCACTTT. This encodes CASSGRGSNNSPLHF.

This clonotype was recorded a few times. V is TRBV4-1 and J is TRBJ2-1; the D is unclear. The CDR3 totals 12 residues. From germline, CDR1 is MGHRA and CDR2 YSYEKL. V was clipped by 1 base and J by 5 bases, with 3 bases between them. The CDR3 region is CASSQVDNEQFF. For the CDR3, the DNA is TGCGCCAGCAGCCAAGTAGACAATGAGCAGTTCTTC.

V gene TRBV15 combines with J gene TRBJ1-1; no clear D gene. Germline assignment: CDR1 LNHNV and CDR2 YYDKDF (reference sequence). Trimming removed 0 bases at V and 6 bases at J, with 8 bases between. The CDR3 has 13 residues. CDR3 sequence reads: CATSRDYGAEAFF. Here the CDR3 DNA reads TGTGCCACCAGCAGAGATTATGGGGCTGAAGCTTTCTTT.